These T cell receptor beta chains were read from a single sample in a study of T-cell memory formation after mild COVID-19. TCRdb analysed the 5' RACE reads with MiXCR anew, one entry per CDR3 protein. The sample shows around 250,000 distinct CDR3 sequences, roughly 17% of them seen only once. The specimen sequenced was PBMCs or a T cell subset sorted from them (not recorded which). These receptors all come from a young man who had mild COVID-19 (a few samples of this study predate the infection). Cell type and time point are not known. The CDR3 runs from the conserved cysteine through the conserved F or W. The order of the fields is J gene, V gene, clone size, D gene, CDR3 DNA, CDR3 protein. A D gene is named only where the DNA matches it firmly. Size values are once, few and many counts, or a class for expanded clones, and some rows have none.

TRBJ2-2 | TRBV4-1 | . | TRBD1 | TGCGCCAGCAGCCAAGATCGCGGACAGGGGAAAAACACCGGGGAGCTGTTTTTT | CASSQDRGQGKNTGELFF
TRBJ1-3 | TRBV4-3 | few | . | TGCGCCAGCAGCCAAGTTCGAGAAAACACCATATATTTT | CASSQVRENTIYF
TRBJ1-2 | TRBV7-9 | . | . | TGTGCCACCGGGGGAACGCGGGGCTACACCTTC | CATGGTRGYTF
TRBJ1-4 | TRBV4-1 | . | . | TGCGCCAGCAGCCTAACTCCGGTGGAAAAACTGTTTTTT | CASSLTPVEKLFF
TRBJ2-5 | TRBV7-8 | . | . | TGTGCCAGCAGCTTCGAGCCGAAGACCCAGTACTTC | CASSFEPKTQYF
TRBJ1-1 | TRBV7-9 | few | TRBD1 | TGTGCCAGCAGCTTAGCTCTGAGTAAGGGGGCGAACCCTGAAGCTTTCTTT | CASSLALSKGANPEAFF
TRBJ1-1 | TRBV20-1 | few | . | TGCAGTGCCAAGACGGGAACAGGACGAACTGAAGCTTTCTTT | CSAKTGTGRTEAFF
TRBJ2-1 | TRBV7-9 | few | . | TGTGCCAGCAGCCAGGGTAACAATGAGCAGTTCTTC | CASSQGNNEQFF
TRBJ2-1 | TRBV19 | few | . | TGTGCCAGTAGTTTTGCGGAACTCGTCTACAATGAGCAGTTCTTC | CASSFAELVYNEQFF
TRBJ2-7 | TRBV5-1 | few | . | TGCGCCAGCAGCTTGGGACAACAATACGAGCAGTACTTC | CASSLGQQYEQYF
TRBJ1-1 | TRBV6-1 | once | TRBD1 | TGTGCCAGCAGAACCGGGACAGTCAGTAACACTGAAGCTTTCTTT | CASRTGTVSNTEAFF
TRBJ1-1 | TRBV3-1 | . | TRBD1 | TGTGCCAGCACCAAGACAGGGAGCGACACTGAAGCTTTCTTT | CASTKTGSDTEAFF
TRBJ2-3 | TRBV7-2 | many | . | TGTGCCAGCAGCTTAGGGGGGTACACAGATACGCAGTATTTT | CASSLGGYTDTQYF
TRBJ2-6 | TRBV27 | . | . | TGTGCCAGCAGTTTCCTAGGGGCCAACGTCCTGACTTTC | CASSFLGANVLTF
TRBJ1-2 | TRBV27 | many | . | TGTGCCAGCAGTGTTTCAGCAGCGGACAGCCGCTTGTATGGCTACACCTTC | CASSVSAADSRLYGYTF
TRBJ1-1 | TRBV12-3/TRBV12-4 | . | . | TGTGCCAGCAGTTTAAGGACAGCTCCTGTTGAAACTTTCTTT | CASSLRTAPVETFF
TRBJ1-2 | TRBV6-5 | few | . | TGTGCCAGCAGTTACAATGGCGGCCGGGGAGTCGGCTACACCTTC | CASSYNGGRGVGYTF
TRBJ2-7 | TRBV20-1 | . | . | TGCAGTGCATGGGATCGCTCCTACGAGCAGTACTTC | CSAWDRSYEQYF
TRBJ2-3 | TRBV7-9 | few | . | TGTGCCAGCAGCTTAGTCTCGGACGGAACCACAGATACGCAGTATTTT | CASSLVSDGTTDTQYF
TRBJ1-2 | TRBV23-1 | . | . | TGCGCCAGCCCACCACCCTTACTTAGGGGATCTAACTATGGCTACACCTTC | CASPPPLLRGSNYGYTF
TRBJ2-5 | TRBV7-9 | . | . | TGTGCCAGCAGCTTAGACCAGACCCAGTACTTC | CASSLDQTQYF
TRBJ2-7 | TRBV7-2 | . | TRBD1 | TGTGCCAGCAACAACAGGGGCCACGAGCAGTACTTC | CASNNRGHEQYF
TRBJ1-2 | TRBV2 | few | TRBD1 | TGTGCCAGCAGTCCCGGGACAGGGATTAACTATGGCTACACCTTC | CASSPGTGINYGYTF
TRBJ2-7 | TRBV6-5 | . | TRBD2 | TGTGCCAGCAGGTACCTAGCGGGGAGCTCCTACGAGCAGTACTTC | CASRYLAGSSYEQYF
TRBJ2-1 | TRBV5-1 | few | . | TGCGCCAGCAGCCTGAGAGGGAGTGAGCAGTTCTTC | CASSLRGSEQFF
TRBJ2-5 | TRBV5-1 | many | . | TGCGCCAGCAGCCCGGAAGCGGGCCATGTGGGGGAGACCCAGTACTTC | CASSPEAGHVGETQYF
TRBJ1-5 | TRBV19 | . | TRBD1 | TGTGCCAGCGGGCCAAGACAGGGAGATCAGCCCCAGCATTTT | CASGPRQGDQPQHF
TRBJ1-2 | TRBV20-1 | . | . | TGCAGTGCTAGTTTCTTTCCGAGAGGTGGCTACACCTTC | CSASFFPRGGYTF
TRBJ2-6 | TRBV6-1 | few | . | TGTGCCAGCCTCCCCCGGGACGGGAGCTCTGGGGCCAACGTCCTGACTTTC | CASLPRDGSSGANVLTF
TRBJ1-1 | TRBV12-3/TRBV12-4 | . | . | TGTGCCAGCAGCCAAATACAAGGGACGTTCATGAACACTGAAGCTTTCTTT | CASSQIQGTFMNTEAFF
TRBJ1-1 | TRBV9 | few | . | TGTGCCAGCAGCGTAGAACCCAGGGAGTCCACTGAAGCTTTCTTT | CASSVEPRESTEAFF
TRBJ1-5 | TRBV4-1 | many | . | TGCGCCAGCAGAGCCGTCGGGGTTCGAAGCAATCAGCCCCAGCATTTT | CASRAVGVRSNQPQHF
TRBJ1-2 | TRBV4-1 | few | . | TGCGCCAGCAGCCGACCCGGGACTGCCAACTATGGCTACACCTTC | CASSRPGTANYGYTF
TRBJ2-5 | TRBV7-7 | many | TRBD1 | TGTGCCAGCAGCTTAAATAGGGGGCCCCAAGAGACCCAGTACTTC | CASSLNRGPQETQYF
TRBJ2-3 | TRBV4-3 | . | . | TGCGCCAGCAGCCAAGATAGGCCGGGGAGGTGGGGGCGAAATACGCAGTATTTT | CASSQDRPGRWGRNTQYF
TRBJ2-5 | TRBV5-1 | many | TRBD1 | TGCGCCAGCAGCCAGGGACAGAACCAAGAGACCCAGTACTTC | CASSQGQNQETQYF
TRBJ2-1 | TRBV6-6 | . | TRBD1 | TGTGCCAGCAGCCGACAGGGATTTGAGCAGTTCTTC | CASSRQGFEQFF
TRBJ2-3 | TRBV28 | . | . | TGTGCCAGCAGTTTATTTGGCGGGCTAGCTACAGATACGCAGTATTTT | CASSLFGGLATDTQYF
TRBJ2-7 | TRBV27 | many | TRBD1 | TGTGCCAGCAGCCCTACAGGGGCCTACGAGCAGTACTTC | CASSPTGAYEQYF
TRBJ2-7 | TRBV13 | . | . | TGTGCCAGCAGCTATCAGGACAGCGGGCGGGACGAGCAGTACTTC | CASSYQDSGRDEQYF
TRBJ2-1 | TRBV7-9 | . | . | TGTGCCAGCAGCCAACAGCGAGTCGGAGCTGGGTACAATGAGCAGTTCTTC | CASSQQRVGAGYNEQFF
TRBJ2-1 | TRBV5-5 | . | TRBD1 | TGTGCCAGCAGTGGGGGGAGGGGACAGGGAGGGTCCTACAATGAGCAGTTCTTC | CASSGGRGQGGSYNEQFF
TRBJ2-5 | TRBV12-3/TRBV12-4 | . | TRBD2 | TGTGCCAGCAGGCCCGTCGGGACTATCTTAGAGACCCAGTACTTC | CASRPVGTILETQYF
TRBJ1-3 | TRBV10-2 | . | . | TGCGCCAGCAGTGCCTGGGACGGCTCTGGAAACACCATATATTTT | CASSAWDGSGNTIYF
TRBJ1-4 | TRBV18 | . | . | TGTGCCAGCTCACCGTTGGGGACTAATGAAAAACTGTTTTTT | CASSPLGTNEKLFF
TRBJ2-7 | TRBV5-6 | . | TRBD1 | TGTGCCAGCAGCCCCACCTCCGGGACAGCGAAGGTCTACGAGCAGTACTTC | CASSPTSGTAKVYEQYF
TRBJ2-1 | TRBV4-2 | few | TRBD1 | TGTGCCAGCAGCCCCCCGCACGGGACAGGGCCGTGGGAGCAGTTCTTC | CASSPPHGTGPWEQFF
TRBJ2-7 | TRBV2 | . | TRBD1 | TGTGCCAGCAGCCCGACAGGGTACTCCTACGAGCAGTACTTC | CASSPTGYSYEQYF